The clone carrying this T cell receptor beta chain was recorded once. Its antigen is not known. This table comes from immunoSEQ multiplex PCR, and its TCRdb copy is limited to in-frame clones, with some not included. The sample has some 17,000 clones; 84% are singletons. The CDR3 is made up of 13 amino acids. Germline-derived CDR1 and CDR2 are SGHDT and YYEEEE. V gave up 4 bases and J gave up 1 base, with 8 bases separating them. The data originate from a study of STAT3 mutations in large granular lymphocyte leukemia. About the study: Among longitudinally sequenced T-LGLL patients, roughly half had canonical activating STAT3 mutations detected.

Overall study findings and caveats: In T-cell large granular lymphocyte leukemia, about half of patients showed multiple immunodominant subclonotypes.

This rearrangement joins TRBV5-6 to TRBJ1-2; the D gene is possibly TRBD1 (6 bases). Sequenced input: peripheral blood mononuclear cells. The receptor was isolated from a man over 45 with T-cell large granular lymphocyte leukemia. Some clones in this sample may be carry-over from other donors' samples. CDR3 bases: TGTGCCAGCAGCGTGGACAGTAACTATGGCTACACCTTC. Encoded protein: CASSVDSNYGYTF. Complete variable domain (other parts from reference TRBV5-6 and TRBJ1-2): DAGVTQSPTHLIKTRGQQVTLRCSPKSGHDTVSWYQQALGQGPQFIFQYYEEEERQRGNFPDRFSGHQFPNYSSELNVNALLLGDSALYLCASSVDSNYGYTFGSGTRLTVV.